This section outlines one TCR beta chain sequence together with its context. TCRdb's table, derived via immunoSEQ multiplex PCR, lists solely in-frame clones and lacks some. The sample carries approximately 100,000 clones, 58% recorded once. The sample is drawn from a study of cytotoxic CD8 clonotypes in ibrutinib-treated CLL. There are 15 residues in the CDR3. CDR1 and CDR2 (germline): KGHSH, LQKENI. Trimming pared 4 bases from V and 1 base from J, leaving 13 bases between. The source material was PBMCs, sampled after 24 months of ibrutinib treatment. This TCR was recovered from a human donor with chronic lymphocytic leukemia. The genes are TRBV18 and TRBJ1-2; the D gene is possibly TRBD1 (5 bases). The CDR3 DNA is TGTGCCAGCTCACGGGCTGAGGGGAATAACTATGGCTACACCTTC. Its translation is CASSRAEGNNYGYTF.